Below, 6 T cell receptor beta chains from the same sample are listed, as sequenced in a study of T-cell memory formation after mild COVID-19. TCRdb re-called the 5' RACE reads with MiXCR, one entry per CDR3 protein. Among more than 120,000 distinct CDR3 sequences listed, roughly 19% were seen once. The sample comprised PBMCs or a T cell subset sorted from them (not recorded which). These receptors were taken from an adult woman who had mild COVID-19 (a few samples of this study predate the infection). Cell type and time point are not known.

The chain employs TRBV4-1 and TRBJ1-2, with 9 nucleotides matching TRBD1. V lost 1 base to trimming and J lost 4 bases; unmatched junction nucleotides: 13. Germline CDR1 and CDR2: MGHRA and YSYEKL. This CDR3 is built from 18 residues. CDR3 loop: CASSQVLGYRTGAYGYTF. CDR3 coding DNA: TGCGCCAGCAGCCAAGTTCTTGGATATCGGACAGGGGCCTATGGCTACACCTTC.

V is TRBV7-6 and J is TRBJ2-7, with no clear D. Germline V gene sequence: CDR1 SGHVS, CDR2 FNYEAQ. With 2 bases removed from V and 1 base from J, the gap between germline ends came to 9 bases. This CDR3 comprises 14 residues. The CDR3 region has the DNA TGTGCCAGCAGCTTACAGATTGATTCCTACGAGCAGTACTTC. Amino acids: CASSLQIDSYEQYF.

This clonotype has a handful of counts. V is TRBV29-1 and J is TRBJ2-3, with 10 bases that match TRBD1. Germline CDR1 and CDR2: SQVTM and ANQGSEA. V shed 2 bases and J 4 bases; nucleotides not matched to a gene: 3. The CDR3 extends over 14 amino acids. The CDR3 spells CSVEKGQGADTQYF. DNA for the CDR3: TGCAGCGTTGAAAAAGGACAGGGGGCAGATACGCAGTATTTT.

This clonotype was detected ten times or more. V gene TRBV30 combines with J gene TRBJ2-5; perhaps TRBD2 as D (5 bases). This CDR3 is 13 amino acids long. V was trimmed by 5 bases and J by 3 bases, leaving 13 bases between them. The germline V gene encodes CDR1 GTSNPN and CDR2 SVGIG (reference sequence). DNA of the CDR3: TGTGCCTGGGGCGGGCAGTCAAAAGAGACCCAGTACTTC. This sequence encodes CAWGGQSKETQYF.

The chain's CDR3 is CASSPPSTELVKTQYF. The DNA for the CDR3 is TGTGCCAGCTCACCGCCATCGACGGAGCTAGTAAAGACCCAGTACTTC. This chain uses TRBV18 with TRBJ2-5; unclear D gene. V dropped 3 bases and J dropped 6 bases, with 20 bases sitting between them. CDR3 size: 16 residues. The V gene's germline CDR1 is KGHSH and CDR2 LQKENI.

CDR3: CASRETGSKEQYF. The CDR3 DNA reads as TGTGCCAGCAGAGAGACAGGGTCTAAAGAGCAGTACTTC. The chain has TRBV28 and TRBJ2-7; 7 bases line up with TRBD1. From germline, CDR1 is MDHEN and CDR2 SYDVKM. Losses at the gene ends were 6 bases for V and 7 bases for J; bases not matched to a gene: 9. The CDR3 loop spans 13 amino acids.